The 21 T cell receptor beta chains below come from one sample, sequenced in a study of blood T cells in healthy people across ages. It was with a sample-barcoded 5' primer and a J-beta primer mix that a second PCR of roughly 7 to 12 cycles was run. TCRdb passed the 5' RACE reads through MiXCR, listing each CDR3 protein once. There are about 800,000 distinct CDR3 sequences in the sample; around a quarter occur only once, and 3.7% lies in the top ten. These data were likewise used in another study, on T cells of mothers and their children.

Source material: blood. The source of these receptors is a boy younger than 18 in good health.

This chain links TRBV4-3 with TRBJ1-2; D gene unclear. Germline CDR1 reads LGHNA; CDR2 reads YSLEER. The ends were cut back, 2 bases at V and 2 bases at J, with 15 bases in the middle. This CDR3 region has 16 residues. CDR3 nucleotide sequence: TGCGCCAGCAGCCAAACGGACGGACGAATCAACTATGGCTACACCTTC. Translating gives CASSQTDGRINYGYTF.

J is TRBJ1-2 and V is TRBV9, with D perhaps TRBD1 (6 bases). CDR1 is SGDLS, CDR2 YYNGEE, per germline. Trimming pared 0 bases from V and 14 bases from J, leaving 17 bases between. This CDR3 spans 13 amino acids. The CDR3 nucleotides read TGTGCCAGCAGCGTAGTACAGGGTTCCGACGCAACCTTC. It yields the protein CASSVVQGSDATF.

This chain's CDR3 is CASSTDRGIYEQYF. The CDR3 coding sequence is TGTGCCAGCAGCACGGACAGGGGGATCTACGAGCAGTACTTC. This chain joins TRBV27 and TRBJ2-5, with 10 bases identical to TRBD1. The J call may be faulty, since TRBJ2-7 better matches the DNA end. This CDR3 contains 14 residues. The germline V gene has CDR1 MNHEY and CDR2 SMNVEV (reference sequence).

The CDR3 sequence: CASSLTWAGELFF. The CDR3 coding sequence is TGTGCCAGCAGCTTAACCTGGGCTGGGGAGCTGTTTTTT. The chain combines TRBV7-3 with TRBJ2-2; D remains unclear. This CDR3 is 13 amino acids long. Trimming stripped 0 bases from V and 8 bases from J, with 7 bases between. Germline V gene sequence: CDR1 SGHTA, CDR2 FQGTGA.

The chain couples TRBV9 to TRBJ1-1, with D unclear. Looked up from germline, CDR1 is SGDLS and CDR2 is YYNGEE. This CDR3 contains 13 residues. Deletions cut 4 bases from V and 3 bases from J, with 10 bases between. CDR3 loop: CASSPLGDTEAFF. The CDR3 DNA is TGTGCCAGCAGCCCCCTTGGGGACACTGAAGCTTTCTTT. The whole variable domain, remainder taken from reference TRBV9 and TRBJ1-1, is DSGVTQTPKHLITATGQRVTLRCSPRSGDLSVYWYQQSLDQGLQFLIQYYNGEERAKGNILERFSAQQFPDLHSELNLSSLELGDSALYFCASSPLGDTEAFFGQGTRLTVV.

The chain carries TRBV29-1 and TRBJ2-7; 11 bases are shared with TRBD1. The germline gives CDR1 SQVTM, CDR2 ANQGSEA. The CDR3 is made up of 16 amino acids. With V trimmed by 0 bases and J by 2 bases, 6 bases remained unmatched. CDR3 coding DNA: TGCAGCGTTGAAGAAGAACGGGGACAGGGGGCCTACGAGCAGTACTTC. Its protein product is CSVEEERGQGAYEQYF.

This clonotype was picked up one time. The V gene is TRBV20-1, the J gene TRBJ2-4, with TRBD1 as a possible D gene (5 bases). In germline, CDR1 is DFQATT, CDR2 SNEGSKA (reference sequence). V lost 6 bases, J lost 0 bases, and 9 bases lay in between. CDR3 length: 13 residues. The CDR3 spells CSAIGVAKNIQYF. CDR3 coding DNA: TGCAGTGCAATAGGGGTAGCCAAAAACATTCAGTACTTC.

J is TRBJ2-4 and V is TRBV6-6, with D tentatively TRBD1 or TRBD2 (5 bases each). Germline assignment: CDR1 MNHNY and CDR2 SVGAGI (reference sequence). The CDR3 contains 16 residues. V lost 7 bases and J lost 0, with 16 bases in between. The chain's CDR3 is CASTTGQALAKNIQYF. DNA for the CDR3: TGTGCCAGCACCACGGGGCAGGCTTTAGCCAAAAACATTCAGTACTTC.

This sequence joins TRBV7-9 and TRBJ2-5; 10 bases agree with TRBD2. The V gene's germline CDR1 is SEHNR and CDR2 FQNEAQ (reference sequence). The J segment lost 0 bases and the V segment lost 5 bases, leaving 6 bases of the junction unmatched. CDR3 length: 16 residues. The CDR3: CASSAGLATNQETQYF. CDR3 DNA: TGTGCCAGCAGCGCGGGACTAGCGACGAACCAAGAGACCCAGTACTTC.

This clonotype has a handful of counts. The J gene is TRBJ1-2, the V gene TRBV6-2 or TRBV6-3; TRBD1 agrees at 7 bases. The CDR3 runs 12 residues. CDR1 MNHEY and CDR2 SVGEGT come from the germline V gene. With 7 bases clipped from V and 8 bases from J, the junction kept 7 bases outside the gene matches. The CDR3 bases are TGTGCCAGCACCAGGACAGGCGGAGGCTACACCTTC. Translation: CASTRTGGGYTF.

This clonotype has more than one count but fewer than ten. The CDR3 sequence: CASSLSGRTYEQYF. DNA for the CDR3: TGTGCCAGCAGCCTTAGCGGGAGGACCTACGAGCAGTACTTC. The gene calls are TRBV7-2 and TRBJ2-7, with 10 bases that match TRBD2. The V gene end was trimmed by 5 bases and the J gene end by 2 bases; junction bases not matched to a gene: 3. The CDR3 totals 14 residues. Germline lookup yields CDR1 SGHTA and CDR2 FQGNSA.

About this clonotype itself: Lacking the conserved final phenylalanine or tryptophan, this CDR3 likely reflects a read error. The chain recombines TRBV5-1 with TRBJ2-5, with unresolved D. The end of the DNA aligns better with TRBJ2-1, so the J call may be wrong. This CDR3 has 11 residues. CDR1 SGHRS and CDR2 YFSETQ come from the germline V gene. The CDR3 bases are TGCGCCAGCAGTGGTCACAATGAGCAGTTCCTC. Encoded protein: CASSGHNEQFL.

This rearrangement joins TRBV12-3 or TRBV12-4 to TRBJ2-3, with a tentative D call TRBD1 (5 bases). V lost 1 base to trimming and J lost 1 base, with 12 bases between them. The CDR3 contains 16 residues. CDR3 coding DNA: TGTGCCAGCAGTTTAGGGGGCAGTGCTCGCACAGATACGCAGTATTTT. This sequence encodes CASSLGGSARTDTQYF.

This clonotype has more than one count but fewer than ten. CDR3 loop: CSARDRQAETIQYF. CDR3 bases: TGCAGTGCTAGAGATCGTCAGGCAGAAACCATTCAGTACTTC. V usage is TRBV20-1 and J usage is TRBJ2-4; D not certain. V was shortened by 0 bases and J by 9 bases, with 15 bases between the two germline ends. Germline CDR1 DFQATT, CDR2 SNEGSKA (reference sequence). The CDR3 runs to 14 residues.

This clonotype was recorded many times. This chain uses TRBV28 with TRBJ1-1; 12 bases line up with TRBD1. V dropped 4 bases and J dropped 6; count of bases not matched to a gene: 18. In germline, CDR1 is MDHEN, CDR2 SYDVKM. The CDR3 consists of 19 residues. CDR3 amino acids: CASSSTGQGAWAFSAEAFF. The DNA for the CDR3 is TGTGCCAGCAGTTCGACGGGACAGGGGGCCTGGGCTTTCTCTGCTGAAGCTTTCTTT.

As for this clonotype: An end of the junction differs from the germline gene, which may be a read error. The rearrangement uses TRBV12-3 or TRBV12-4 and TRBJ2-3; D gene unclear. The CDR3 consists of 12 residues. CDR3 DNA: TGTGCCAGCAGTTTAAGCAAAGATACGCAGTATTTT. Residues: CASSLSKDTQYF.

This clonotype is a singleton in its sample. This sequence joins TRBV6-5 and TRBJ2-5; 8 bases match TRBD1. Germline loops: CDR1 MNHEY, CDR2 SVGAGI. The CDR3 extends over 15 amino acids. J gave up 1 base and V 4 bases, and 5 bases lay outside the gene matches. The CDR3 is CASSSRTGLQETQYF. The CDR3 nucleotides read TGTGCCAGCAGTTCGCGGACAGGGCTCCAAGAGACCCAGTACTTC.

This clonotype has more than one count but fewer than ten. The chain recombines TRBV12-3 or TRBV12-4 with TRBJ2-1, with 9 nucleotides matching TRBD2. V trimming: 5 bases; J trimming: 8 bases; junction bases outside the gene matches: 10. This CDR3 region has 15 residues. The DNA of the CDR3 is TGTGCCAGCAGTCCTTGGGGTAGCGGGAGTTATGAGCAGTTCTTC. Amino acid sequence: CASSPWGSGSYEQFF.

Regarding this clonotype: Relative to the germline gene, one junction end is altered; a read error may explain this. This CDR3 is CATSDPHTGLRF. The CDR3 DNA is TGTGCCACCAGTGACCCGCACACAGGGCTGCGATTC. The chain couples TRBV24-1 to TRBJ2-5; TRBD1 is a possible D gene (6 bases). This CDR3 is 12 amino acids long. The germline CDR1 and CDR2 sequences are KGHDR and SFDVKD.

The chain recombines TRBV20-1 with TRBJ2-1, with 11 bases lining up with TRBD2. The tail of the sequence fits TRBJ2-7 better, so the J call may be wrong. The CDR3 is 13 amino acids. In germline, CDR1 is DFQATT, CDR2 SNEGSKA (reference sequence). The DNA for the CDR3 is TGCAGTGCTCCGGGACTAGCGGACTACGAGCAGTACTTC. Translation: CSAPGLADYEQYF.

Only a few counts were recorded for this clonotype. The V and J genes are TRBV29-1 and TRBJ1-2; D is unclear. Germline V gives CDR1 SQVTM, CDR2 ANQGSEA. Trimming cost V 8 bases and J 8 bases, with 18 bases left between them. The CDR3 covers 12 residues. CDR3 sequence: CSPEEWTGGYTF. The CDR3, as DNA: TGCAGCCCCGAGGAGTGGACCGGGGGCTACACCTTC.